The present entry profiles one T cell receptor (beta chain) with its context. The antigen remains unidentified. Patients were excluded for autoimmune disease history or systemic immunosuppression. The sample belongs to a study of OX40 agonist ivuxolimab in advanced cancers. Study-wide points: Both blood CD4+ and CD8+ T cells showed clonal growth by week 6 at 0.1 to 3.0 mg/kg.

The germline gives CDR1 SGHNT, CDR2 YYREEE (reference sequence). CDR3 length: 14 residues. V was clipped by 1 base and J by 6 bases, with 12 bases between them. Repertoires were generated with immunoSEQ multiplex PCR, while TCRdb's copy carries only in-frame clones and drops some. The sample records more than 60,000 clones, more than 70% being singletons. V and J are TRBV5-4 and TRBJ2-3; D unclear. This clonotype originated in an adult with an advanced solid tumor such as melanoma, head and neck, liver or kidney cancer. The input for sequencing was CD4+ or CD8+ T cells sorted from blood, taken in a trial of the OX40 agonist ivuxolimab. CDR3 nucleotide sequence: TGTGCCAGCAGCTTGAACTCCCCGGGCGATACGCAGTATTTT. Its translation: CASSLNSPGDTQYF.